This entry is about one T cell receptor beta chain. The data originate from a study of long-term antiretroviral therapy in people with HIV. A v3.0 immunoSEQ assay was performed at survey level. Repertoires were generated with immunoSEQ multiplex PCR, while TCRdb's copy carries only in-frame clones and drops some. The data hold 30,000 to 35,000 clones, with roughly 74% observed a single time. The clonotype was recovered from a man aged 45-65 years with HIV. Specimen: unsorted PBMCs, collected 3 years after starting antiretroviral therapy.

The CDR3 spells CASSFASTDTQYF. CDR3 nucleotide sequence: TGTGCCAGTAGTTTTGCTAGCACAGATACGCAGTATTTT. The rearrangement joins TRBV19 to TRBJ2-3; D unresolved. Between the trimmed V and J ends, which lost 5 bases and 0 bases, there was a span of 6 bases. The germline CDR1 and CDR2 sequences are LNHDA and SQIVND (reference sequence). This CDR3 spans 13 amino acids. The variable domain in full, completed from reference TRBV19 and TRBJ2-3, reads DGGITQSPKYLFRKEGQNVTLSCEQNLNHDAMYWYRQDPGQGLRLIYYSQIVNDFQKGDIAEGYSVSREKKESFPLTVTSAQKNPTAFYLCASSFASTDTQYFGPGTRLTVL.